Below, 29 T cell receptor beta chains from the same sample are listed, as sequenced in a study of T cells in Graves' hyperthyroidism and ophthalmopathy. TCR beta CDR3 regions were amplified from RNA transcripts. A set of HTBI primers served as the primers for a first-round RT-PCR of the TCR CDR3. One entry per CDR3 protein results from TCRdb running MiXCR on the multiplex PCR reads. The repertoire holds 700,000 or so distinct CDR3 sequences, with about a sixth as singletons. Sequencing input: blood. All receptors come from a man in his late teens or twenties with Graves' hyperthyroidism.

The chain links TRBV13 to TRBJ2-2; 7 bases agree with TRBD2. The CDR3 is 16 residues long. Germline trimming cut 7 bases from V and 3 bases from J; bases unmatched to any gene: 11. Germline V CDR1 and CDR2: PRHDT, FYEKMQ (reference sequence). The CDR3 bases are TGTGCCAGCATGGGGGTGCGGGGGAGGTACACCGGGGAGCTGTTTTTT. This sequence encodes CASMGVRGRYTGELFF.

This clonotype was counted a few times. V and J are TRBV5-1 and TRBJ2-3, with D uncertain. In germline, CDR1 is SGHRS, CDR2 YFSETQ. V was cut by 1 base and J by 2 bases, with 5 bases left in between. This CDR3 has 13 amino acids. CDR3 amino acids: CASSLYNTDTQYF. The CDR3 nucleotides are TGCGCCAGCAGCTTGTACAACACAGATACGCAGTATTTT.

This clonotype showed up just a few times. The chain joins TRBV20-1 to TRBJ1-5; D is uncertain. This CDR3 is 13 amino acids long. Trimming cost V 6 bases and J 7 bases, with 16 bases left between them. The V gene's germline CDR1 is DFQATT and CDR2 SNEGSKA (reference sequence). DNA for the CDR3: TGCAGTGCCATATCACGGGCTCGGCAGCCCCAGCATTTT. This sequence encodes CSAISRARQPQHF.

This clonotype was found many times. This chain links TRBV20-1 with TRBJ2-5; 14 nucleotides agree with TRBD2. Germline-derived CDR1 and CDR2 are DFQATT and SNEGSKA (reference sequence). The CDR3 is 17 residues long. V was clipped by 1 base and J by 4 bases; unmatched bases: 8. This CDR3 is CSARVMGLAGVGETQYF. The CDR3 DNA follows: TGCAGTGCTAGAGTAATGGGACTAGCGGGAGTTGGAGAGACCCAGTACTTC.

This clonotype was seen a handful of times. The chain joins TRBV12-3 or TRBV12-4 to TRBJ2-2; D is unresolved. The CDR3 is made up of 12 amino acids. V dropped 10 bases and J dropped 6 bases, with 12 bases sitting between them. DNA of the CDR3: TGTGCCAACCCCACGGCGTCCGGGGAGCTGTTTTTT. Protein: CANPTASGELFF.

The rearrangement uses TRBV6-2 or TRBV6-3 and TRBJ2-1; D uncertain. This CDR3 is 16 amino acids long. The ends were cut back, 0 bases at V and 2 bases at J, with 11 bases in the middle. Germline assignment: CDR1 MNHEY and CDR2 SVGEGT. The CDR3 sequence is CASSYSLWVPYNEQFF. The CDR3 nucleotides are TGTGCCAGCAGTTACTCACTTTGGGTGCCCTACAATGAGCAGTTCTTC.

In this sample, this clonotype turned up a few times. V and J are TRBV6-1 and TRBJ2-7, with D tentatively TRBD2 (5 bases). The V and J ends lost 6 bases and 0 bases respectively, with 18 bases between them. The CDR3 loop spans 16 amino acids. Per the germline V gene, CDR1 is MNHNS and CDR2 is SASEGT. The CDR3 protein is CASRSPRAASSYEQYF. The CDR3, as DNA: TGTGCCAGCAGGTCCCCTCGAGCGGCCAGCTCCTACGAGCAGTACTTC.

The CDR3, as DNA: TGTGCCAGCAGCCAAGAGGATGGGGGGGAGCTGTTTTTT. Translating it yields CASSQEDGGELFF. V is TRBV3-1 and J is TRBJ2-2; D is unclear. Germline CDR1 LGHDT, CDR2 YNNKEL (reference sequence). The V and J ends lost 0 bases and 8 bases respectively, with 7 bases between them. This CDR3 has 13 amino acids.

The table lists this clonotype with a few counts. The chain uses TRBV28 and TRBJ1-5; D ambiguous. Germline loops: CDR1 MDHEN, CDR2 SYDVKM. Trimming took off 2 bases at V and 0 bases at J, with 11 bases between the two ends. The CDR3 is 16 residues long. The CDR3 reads CASSLLDGNSNQPQHF. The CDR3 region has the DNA TGTGCCAGCAGTTTACTCGACGGGAATAGCAATCAGCCCCAGCATTTT.

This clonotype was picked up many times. The CDR3 sequence is CASAPQGASTRRPQYF. The CDR3 DNA follows: TGTGCCAGCGCTCCTCAGGGGGCTTCAACGAGGAGGCCGCAGTACTTC. This sequence joins TRBV7-2 and TRBJ2-7; 8 bases line up with TRBD1. The germline gives CDR1 SGHTA, CDR2 FQGNSA. The CDR3 contains 16 residues. The J segment lost 9 bases and the V segment lost 8 bases, leaving 21 bases of the junction unmatched.

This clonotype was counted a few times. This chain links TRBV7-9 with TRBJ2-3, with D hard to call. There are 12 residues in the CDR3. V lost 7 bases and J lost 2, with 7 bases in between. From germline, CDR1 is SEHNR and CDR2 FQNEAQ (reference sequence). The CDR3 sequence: CASTWDTDTQYF. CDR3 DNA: TGTGCCAGCACCTGGGACACAGATACGCAGTATTTT.

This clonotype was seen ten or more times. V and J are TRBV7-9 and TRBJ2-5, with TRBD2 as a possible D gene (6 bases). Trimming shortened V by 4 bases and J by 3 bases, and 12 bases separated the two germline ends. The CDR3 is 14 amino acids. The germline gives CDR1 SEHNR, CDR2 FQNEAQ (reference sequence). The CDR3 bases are TGTGCCAGCAGCTGGGGGGAGTATAAAGAGACCCAGTACTTC. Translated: CASSWGEYKETQYF.

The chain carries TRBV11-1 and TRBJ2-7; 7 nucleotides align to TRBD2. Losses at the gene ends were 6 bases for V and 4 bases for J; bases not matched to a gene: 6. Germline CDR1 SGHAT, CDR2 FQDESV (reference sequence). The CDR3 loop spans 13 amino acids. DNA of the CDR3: TGTGCCAGCAGAGGGAGGGCCCTTTACGAGCAGTACTTC. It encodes CASRGRALYEQYF.

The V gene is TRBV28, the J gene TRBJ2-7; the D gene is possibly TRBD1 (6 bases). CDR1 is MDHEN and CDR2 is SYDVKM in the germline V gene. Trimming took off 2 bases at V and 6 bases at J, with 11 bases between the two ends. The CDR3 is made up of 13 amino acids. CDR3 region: CASSLGGACEQYF. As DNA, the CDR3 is TGTGCCAGCAGTTTAGGGGGCGCATGCGAGCAGTACTTC. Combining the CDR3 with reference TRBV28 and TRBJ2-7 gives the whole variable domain DVKVTQSSRYLVKRTGEKVFLECVQDMDHENMFWYRQDPGLGLRLIYFSYDVKMKEKGDIPEGYSVSREKKERFSLILESASTNQTSMYLCASSLGGACEQYFGPGTRLTVT.

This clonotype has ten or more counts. The DNA for the CDR3 is TGTGCCAGCAGAGCTTCTTGGGGGCCCGCTCAGCCCCAGCATTTT. Protein: CASRASWGPAQPQHF. The rearrangement uses TRBV28 and TRBJ1-5; the D gene is possibly TRBD1 (6 bases). V shed 6 bases and J shed 6 bases, with 18 bases lying between them. CDR3 size: 15 residues. The germline V gene has CDR1 MDHEN and CDR2 SYDVKM. The full variable domain, rest sourced from reference TRBV28 and TRBJ1-5, is DVKVTQSSRYLVKRTGEKVFLECVQDMDHENMFWYRQDPGLGLRLIYFSYDVKMKEKGDIPEGYSVSREKKERFSLILESASTNQTSMYLCASRASWGPAQPQHFGDGTRLSIL.

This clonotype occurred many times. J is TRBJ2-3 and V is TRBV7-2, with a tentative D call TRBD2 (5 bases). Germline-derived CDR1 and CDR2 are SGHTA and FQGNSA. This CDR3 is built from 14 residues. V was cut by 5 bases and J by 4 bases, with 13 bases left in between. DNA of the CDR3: TGTGCCAGCAGCCCGGGAATAGCTGCAGATACGCAGTATTTT. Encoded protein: CASSPGIAADTQYF. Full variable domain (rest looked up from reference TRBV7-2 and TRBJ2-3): GAGVSQSPSNKVTEKGKDVELRCDPISGHTALYWYRQSLGQGLEFLIYFQGNSAPDKSGLPSDRFSAERTGGSVSTLTIQRTQQEDSAVYLCASSPGIAADTQYFGPGTRLTVL.

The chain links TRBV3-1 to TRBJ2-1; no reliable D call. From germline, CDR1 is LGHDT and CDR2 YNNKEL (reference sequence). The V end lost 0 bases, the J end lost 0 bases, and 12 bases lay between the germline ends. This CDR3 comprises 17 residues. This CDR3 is CASSQEEPESSYNEQFF. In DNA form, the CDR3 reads TGTGCCAGCAGCCAAGAGGAGCCGGAGAGCTCCTACAATGAGCAGTTCTTC.

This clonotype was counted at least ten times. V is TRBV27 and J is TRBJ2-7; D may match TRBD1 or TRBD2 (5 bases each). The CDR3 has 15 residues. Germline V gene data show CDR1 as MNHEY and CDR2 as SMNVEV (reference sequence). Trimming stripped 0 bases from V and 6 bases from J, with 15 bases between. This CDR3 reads CASSLSIGARAEQYF. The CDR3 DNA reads TGTGCCAGCAGTTTATCGATCGGGGCTAGAGCCGAGCAGTACTTC.

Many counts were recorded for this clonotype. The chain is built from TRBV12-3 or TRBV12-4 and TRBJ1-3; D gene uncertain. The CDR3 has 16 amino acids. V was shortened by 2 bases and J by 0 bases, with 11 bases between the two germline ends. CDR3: CASSLRSTSSGNTIYF. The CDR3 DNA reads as TGTGCCAGCAGTTTACGGAGCACGAGCTCTGGAAACACCATATATTTT.

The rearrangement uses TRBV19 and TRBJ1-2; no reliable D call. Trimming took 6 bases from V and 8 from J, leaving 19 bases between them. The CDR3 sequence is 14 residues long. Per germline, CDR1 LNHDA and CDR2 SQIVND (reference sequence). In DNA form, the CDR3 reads TGTGCCAGTAGCCCGAGACCGACGCCCTACGGCTACACCTTC. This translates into CASSPRPTPYGYTF.

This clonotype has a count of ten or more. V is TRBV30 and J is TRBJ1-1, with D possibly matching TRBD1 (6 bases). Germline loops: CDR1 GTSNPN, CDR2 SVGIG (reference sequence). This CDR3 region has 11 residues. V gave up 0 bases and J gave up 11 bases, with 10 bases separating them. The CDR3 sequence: CAWSVGRGAFF. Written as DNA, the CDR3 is TGTGCCTGGAGTGTAGGCAGGGGCGCTTTCTTT.

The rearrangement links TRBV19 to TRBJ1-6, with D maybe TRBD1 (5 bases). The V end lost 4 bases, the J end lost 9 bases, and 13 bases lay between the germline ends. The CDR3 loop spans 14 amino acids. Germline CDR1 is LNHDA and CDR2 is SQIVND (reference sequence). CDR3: CASSRWDQGSPLHF. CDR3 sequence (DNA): TGTGCCAGTAGTAGGTGGGACCAAGGTTCACCCCTCCACTTT.

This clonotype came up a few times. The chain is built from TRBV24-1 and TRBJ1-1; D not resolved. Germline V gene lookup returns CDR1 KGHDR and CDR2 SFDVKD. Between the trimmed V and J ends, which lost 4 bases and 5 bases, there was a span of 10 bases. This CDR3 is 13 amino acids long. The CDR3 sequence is CATSDPGDTEAFF. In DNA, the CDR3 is TGTGCCACCAGTGACCCTGGGGATACTGAAGCTTTCTTT.

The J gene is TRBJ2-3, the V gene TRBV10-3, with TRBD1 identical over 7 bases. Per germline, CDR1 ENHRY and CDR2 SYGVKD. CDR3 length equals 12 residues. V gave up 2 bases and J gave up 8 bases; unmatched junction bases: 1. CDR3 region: CAISERGPTQYF. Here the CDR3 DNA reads TGTGCCATCAGTGAGAGGGGGCCTACGCAGTATTTT.

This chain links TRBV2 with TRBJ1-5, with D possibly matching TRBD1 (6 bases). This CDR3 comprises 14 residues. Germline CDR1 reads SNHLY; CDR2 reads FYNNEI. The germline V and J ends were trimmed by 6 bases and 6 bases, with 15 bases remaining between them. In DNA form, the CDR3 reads TGTGCCAGCAGCCCCCTGGGGGGCGGTCAGCCCCAGCATTTT. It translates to CASSPLGGGQPQHF.

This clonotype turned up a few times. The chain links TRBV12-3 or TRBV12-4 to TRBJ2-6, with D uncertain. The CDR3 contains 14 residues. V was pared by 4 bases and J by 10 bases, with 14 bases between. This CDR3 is CASSSEFDRNVLTF. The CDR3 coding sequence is TGTGCCAGCAGTTCGGAGTTTGATCGAAACGTCCTGACTTTC.

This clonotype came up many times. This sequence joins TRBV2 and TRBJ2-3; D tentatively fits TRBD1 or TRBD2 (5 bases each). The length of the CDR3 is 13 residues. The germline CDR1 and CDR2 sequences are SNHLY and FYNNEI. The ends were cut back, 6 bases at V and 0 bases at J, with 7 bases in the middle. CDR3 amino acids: CASRRDSTDTQYF. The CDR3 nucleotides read TGTGCCAGCAGAAGGGACAGCACAGATACGCAGTATTTT.

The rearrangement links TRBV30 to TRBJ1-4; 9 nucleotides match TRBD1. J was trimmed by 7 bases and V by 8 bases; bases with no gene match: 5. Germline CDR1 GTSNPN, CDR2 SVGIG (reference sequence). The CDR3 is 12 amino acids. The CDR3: CAQGQGGEKLFF. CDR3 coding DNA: TGTGCCCAGGGACAGGGTGGTGAAAAACTGTTTTTT.

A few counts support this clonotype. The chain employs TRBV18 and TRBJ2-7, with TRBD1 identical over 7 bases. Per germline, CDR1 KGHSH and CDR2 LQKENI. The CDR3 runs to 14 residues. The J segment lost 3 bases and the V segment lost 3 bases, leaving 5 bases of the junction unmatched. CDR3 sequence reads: CASSPGQSFYEQYF. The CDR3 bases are TGTGCCAGCTCACCGGGACAGAGCTTCTACGAGCAGTACTTC.